This T cell receptor (beta chain) originates from a study of CD8+ T cells in alopecia areata. Study observations and caveats: It was observed that many expanded lesional clones persisted in scalp and blood during tofacitinib. Clarity of TCR sharing across patients fell short of that in mice, possibly HLA-related. Clonality in lesional scalp, especially alopecia totalis/universalis, exceeded that of normal scalp.

Treatment denoted: oral pan-JAK inhibitor, 5-10 mg twice daily. Alopecia areata patients gave lesional scalp punch biopsies and peripheral blood samples. Comment on this clone: Its antigen is still unknown.

Reverse transcribed after extraction, RNA yielded cDNA as the sequencing template. TCRdb keeps only in-frame clones here, not all; method: immunoSEQ multiplex PCR. The table shows roughly 200,000 clones, with 58% occurring only once. V lost 11 bases, J lost 5 bases, and 18 bases lay in between. CDR1 and CDR2 from the germline V gene are SNHLY and FYNNEI. The CDR3 sequence is 13 residues long. The sequences come from CD8+ T cells sorted from blood, collected at week 24, from a patient treated with tofacitinib. The origin of this receptor is a human donor with alopecia areata. The chain couples TRBV2 to TRBJ2-5; no reliable D call. CDR3 nucleotides: TGTGCCGTCATCGGGCGGTTAGTGGAGACCCAGTACTTC. It translates to CAVIGRLVETQYF.